The rows below give T cell receptor beta chains drawn from one sample of a study of cytomegalovirus exposure and HLA in healthy donors. The table came from immunoSEQ multiplex PCR; TCRdb's copy has only in-frame clones and leaves some out. The table shows some 110,000 clones, with approximately 80% occurring only once. The sample was PBMCs. Receptors originate from a man in his thirties or forties in good health and CMV-seronegative. Both conserved end residues are trimmed from each CDR3. Fields, in order: J gene, V gene, CDR3 protein.

>TRBJ2-1|TRBV10-3
AIKNSRTSSYNEQF
>TRBJ1-2|TRBV19
ASSRAGYGYT
>TRBJ1-1|TRBV6-1
ASSESGGATEAF
>TRBJ2-3|TRBV7-2
ASSSPLEPSADTQY
>TRBJ1-3|TRBV12-5
ASGLQTSPGNTIY
>TRBJ2-3|TRBV19
ASAPDRGLTDTQY
>TRBJ2-5|TRBV6-1
ASSDLPGQGQETQY
>TRBJ2-1|TRBV19
ASSPSGFGEQF
>TRBJ1-2|TRBV7-8
ASSLVSWDREGYT
>TRBJ1-2|TRBV10-3
AISDWTANYGYT
>TRBJ2-2|TRBV30
AWTWLAVNTGELF
>TRBJ1-5|TRBV10-1
AETGTQPQH
>TRBJ1-2|TRBV5-8
ASSYGNGANYGYT
>TRBJ2-6|TRBV10-3
AITEVLSGANVLT
>TRBJ1-2|TRBV6-6
ASNGQDYGYT
>TRBJ2-3|TRBV28
ASSLTGNGDTQY
>TRBJ2-5|TRBV5-1
ASSLQGGRAQETQY
>TRBJ2-1|TRBV5-4
ASSLVGGNEQF
>TRBJ2-7|TRBV10-3
AISPGTSGGLSYEQY
>TRBJ1-2|TRBV7-9
ASSRDRGNYGYT
>TRBJ1-1|TRBV9
ASSNRGDTEAF
>TRBJ1-4|TRBV11-2
ASSLGTLRNEKLF
>TRBJ2-7|TRBV7-2
ASTKRGIPEQY
>TRBJ1-2|TRBV5-3
ARSPGGTLNHNYGYT
>TRBJ1-1|TRBV6-6
ASSPGYKDTEAF